These T cell receptor beta chains were read from a single sample in a study of blood T cell repertoires in COVID-19. Profiling relied on immunoSEQ multiplex PCR, and the TCRdb table lists in-frame clones only, not all of them. The sample consists of roughly 250,000 clones, around 83% of them appearing once. Sequences were obtained from peripheral blood. All receptors derive from a man between 40 and 49 years old with active or convalescent COVID-19. Each CDR3 is given with its conserved first and last residue. Each record gives: CDR3 DNA, CDR3 protein, V gene, D gene, J gene, clone size. D genes are given only for firm matches. Size tells how often a clone was seen (once, few, many) or the class of an expanded clone, and some rows leave it out.

TGTGCCATGTCGGGACTAGCCAATGAGCAGTTCTTC	CAMSGLANEQFF	TRBV10-3	TRBD2	TRBJ2-1	-
TGTGCCAGCAGCTTAGCCCCGATCAGGGTGGAAGGCACTGAAGCTTTCTTT	CASSLAPIRVEGTEAFF	TRBV11-2	-	TRBJ1-1	-
TGTGCCAGTAGTGTGCAAGACAGGGTTGGGGGTTCACCCCTCCACTTT	CASSVQDRVGGSPLHF	TRBV19	TRBD1	TRBJ1-6	-
TGTGCCAGCAGCTTGTTGGGGGGAGACGTAAACACCATATATTTT	CASSLLGGDVNTIYF	TRBV5-6	-	TRBJ1-3	-
TGTGCCAGCTCACCGGACCCGGGGAGTTCAGCTTTCTTT	CASSPDPGSSAFF	TRBV18	-	TRBJ1-1	-
TGTGCCAGCAGCTTTCAGGGGGCAGCTGGAAACACCATATATTTT	CASSFQGAAGNTIYF	TRBV5-5	TRBD1	TRBJ1-3	-
TGTGCCAGCAGTTTATCCGGGATCACTGAAGCTTTCTTT	CASSLSGITEAFF	TRBV27	-	TRBJ1-1	few
TGTGCCAGCAGCTCCGCCACTAGCGGGAGGGGGTTGACCCAGTACTTC	CASSSATSGRGLTQYF	TRBV5-6	TRBD2	TRBJ2-5	-
TGCGCCAGCAGCCCGGGACTAGCGGCCGTGAACACCGGGGAGCTGTTTTTT	CASSPGLAAVNTGELFF	TRBV5-1	TRBD2	TRBJ2-2	-
TGTGCCAGCAGCCTCGGGACTAGCGGGCGCTGGCGGACCGGGGAGCTGTTTTTT	CASSLGTSGRWRTGELFF	TRBV3-1/TRBV3-2	TRBD2	TRBJ2-2	-
TGTGCCAGCAGCTCCCGGTCGTCGAGGTCCGAGCAGTACTTC	CASSSRSSRSEQYF	TRBV7-3	-	TRBJ2-7	-
TGTGCCAGCAGCTCCCAGGGGGCTTATGGCTACACCTTC	CASSSQGAYGYTF	TRBV11-3	TRBD1	TRBJ1-2	-
TGTGCCAGTGTTTGGGGGGGGACCGCCTACAATGAGCAGTTCTTC	CASVWGGTAYNEQFF	TRBV2	TRBD2	TRBJ2-1	-
TGTGCCAGTAGTCCATTTGTGGGGAGCTCTGGAAACACCATATATTTT	CASSPFVGSSGNTIYF	TRBV19	-	TRBJ1-3	-
TGTGCCAGCAGCCGAATGGAGAATGTGGTGAACAATGAGCAGTTCTTC	CASSRMENVVNNEQFF	TRBV7-9	-	TRBJ2-1	once
TGCGCCAGCAGCCCCCGGGACAGGGACGGGTCTAACTATGGCTACACCTTC	CASSPRDRDGSNYGYTF	TRBV4-1	TRBD1	TRBJ1-2	-
TGTGCCAGCGCTTGGGGGCAGGTGAACACTGAAGCTTTCTTT	CASAWGQVNTEAFF	TRBV25-1	-	TRBJ1-1	-
TGTGCCAGCAGCCGGATACCCCAGGGGAATGAGCAGTTCTTC	CASSRIPQGNEQFF	TRBV11-2	-	TRBJ2-1	-
TGCGCCAGCAGCCAAGCCCAGACTAGCTATATGACAGATACGCAGTATTTT	CASSQAQTSYMTDTQYF	TRBV4-1	TRBD2	TRBJ2-3	-
TGTGCCAGCAGTGACTCGAGAGGTCCGGTAAACTATGGCTACACCTTC	CASSDSRGPVNYGYTF	TRBV6-4	-	TRBJ1-2	-
TGTGCCAGCAGCCCGCGCGCAGGGGGGACTAGCGGGATGACGAACACCGGGGAGCTGTTTTTT	CASSPRAGGTSGMTNTGELFF	TRBV9	TRBD2	TRBJ2-2	-
TGCGCCAGCAGCTCGGCCGCGGCCTTGACCAATGAGCAGTTCTTC	CASSSAAALTNEQFF	TRBV5-1	-	TRBJ2-1	-
TGTGCCAGCAGCCCCCGACTAGTTGGCGAGCAGTACTTC	CASSPRLVGEQYF	TRBV11-2	-	TRBJ2-7	-
TGTGCCAGCAGCCAAGATTCGGCGGATTGGCGGTTCTTC	CASSQDSADWRFF	TRBV3-1/TRBV3-2	-	TRBJ2-1	-
TGTGAGAAAGGCCAGGGCCTAGCCAAAAACATTCAGTACTTC	CEKGQGLAKNIQYF	TRBV10-3	-	TRBJ2-4	-
TGTGCCAGCACGGGATTCTCCTACAATGAGCAGTTCTTC	CASTGFSYNEQFF	TRBV7-2	-	TRBJ2-1	-
TGTGCCAGCAGTTACGGGACAGGGTGGGGCACTGAAGCTTTCTTT	CASSYGTGWGTEAFF	TRBV6-5	TRBD1	TRBJ1-1	-
TGTGCCAGCAGCCAAGAGTTAAGGGGTGGGTTGGGCTACACCTTC	CASSQELRGGLGYTF	TRBV3-1/TRBV3-2	-	TRBJ1-2	-
TGTGCCTGGAGCTTCCTTCAGGGGGACACTGAAGCTTTCTTT	CAWSFLQGDTEAFF	TRBV30	TRBD1	TRBJ1-1	-
TGTGCCTGGAGTATACAGGGAGATACTGAAGCTTTCTTT	CAWSIQGDTEAFF	TRBV30	-	TRBJ1-1	-
TGTGCCAGCAGCTTAGATCAGCGGATCTACAATGAGCAGTTCTTC	CASSLDQRIYNEQFF	TRBV11-2	-	TRBJ2-1	-
TGCGCCAGCAGCTTGGGGGGACTAGCGGGAGACATCCAGGTCTTC	CASSLGGLAGDIQVF	TRBV5-1	TRBD2	TRBJ2-1	-
TGTGCCTGGAGTTTTGGTCCGGCACCCCTCCACTTT	CAWSFGPAPLHF	TRBV30	-	TRBJ1-6	-
TGTGCCAGCAGCCCGCGGACAGGCAGCAATCAGCCCCAGCATTTT	CASSPRTGSNQPQHF	TRBV7-8	TRBD1	TRBJ1-5	few
TGTGCCACCAGTGATTCGGGGTATGGTCTTACAAGCGAGCAGTACTTC	CATSDSGYGLTSEQYF	TRBV24-1	-	TRBJ2-7	once
TGCGCCAGCAGCCAAGATAAAGGGAGGGCCGGATCCTACGAGCAGTACTTC	CASSQDKGRAGSYEQYF	TRBV4-1	TRBD2	TRBJ2-7	-
TGTGCCAGTCGACAGGGGGGCGAGCAGTACTTC	CASRQGGEQYF	TRBV19	TRBD1	TRBJ2-7	-
TGTGCCAGCAGCCAAGACTCGGGGGGAACTAACTATGGCTACACCTTC	CASSQDSGGTNYGYTF	TRBV4-2	-	TRBJ1-2	-
TGTGCCAGCCAGACAGGACAACTCAAGCGGATAGCAGATACGCAGTATTTT	CASQTGQLKRIADTQYF	TRBV2	-	TRBJ2-3	once
TGTGCCAGCAGTGAACAGGGGACCAGAGGCTACACCTTC	CASSEQGTRGYTF	TRBV6-1	-	TRBJ1-2	once
TGCGCCAGCAGCCAAGACCCGACAGGGATCTATGGCTACACCTTC	CASSQDPTGIYGYTF	TRBV4-1	TRBD1	TRBJ1-2	-
TGTGCCATCTCGGGACAGGACTCTGGGGCCAACGTCCTGACTTTC	CAISGQDSGANVLTF	TRBV10-3	TRBD1	TRBJ2-6	-
TGTGCCATCAGTGAGCTACAGGGCCGGGAGCTGTTTTTT	CAISELQGRELFF	TRBV10-3	-	TRBJ2-2	-
TGTGCCAGCAGCTTACAGTTTGGAAACACCATATATTTT	CASSLQFGNTIYF	TRBV11-3	-	TRBJ1-3	-
TGTGCCACCAGTGATCCCGGGACAGGGCGCACCGGGGAGCTGTTTTTT	CATSDPGTGRTGELFF	TRBV24-1	TRBD1	TRBJ2-2	-
TGTGCCAGCTCACCCAGGGAAGGGGCTGGAAACACCATATATTTT	CASSPREGAGNTIYF	TRBV18	-	TRBJ1-3	once
TGTGCCAGCAGCCAAGCGAGACAGGGTCCGTTTGGCTACACCTTC	CASSQARQGPFGYTF	TRBV4-2	TRBD1	TRBJ1-2	-
TGTGCCAGCAGCTTAGATACAGGGTACCAAGAGACCCAGTACTTC	CASSLDTGYQETQYF	TRBV7-6	-	TRBJ2-5	-
TGTGCCACCAGTACTGTCTACAATGAGCAGTTCTTC	CATSTVYNEQFF	TRBV24-1	-	TRBJ2-1	-
TGTGCCAGCAGTGATGGGACAGGGGGCAATCAGCCCCAGCATTTT	CASSDGTGGNQPQHF	TRBV6-1	TRBD1	TRBJ1-5	few
TGTGCCAGCAGCTTAGGATACATCAGGGGGCGGATTCATGGCTACACCTTC	CASSLGYIRGRIHGYTF	TRBV7-9	TRBD1	TRBJ1-2	-